This T cell receptor (beta chain) was sequenced in a study of cytomegalovirus exposure and HLA in healthy donors. Notes on the study in general: Reported results showed that the classifier diagnosed cytomegalovirus status with high specificity and sensitivity.

Sequencing was performed with immunoSEQ multiplex PCR; in TCRdb, only in-frame clones are kept and a portion is missing. The sample consists of tens of thousands of clones, approximately 93% of them appearing once. Note on this clone: Its antigen is undetermined.

Germline CDR1 is MNHNY and CDR2 is SVGAGI (reference sequence). The CDR3 has 15 residues. V was clipped by 3 bases and J by 5 bases, with 16 bases between them. The source material was PBMCs. This sequence originates from a woman younger than 45 in good health and CMV-seronegative. The V gene is TRBV6-6, the J gene TRBJ1-1; D call uncertain. The CDR3 nucleotides read TGTGCCAGCAGTTATCAGAGACATGGTCTAACTGAAGCTTTCTTT. This translates into CASSYQRHGLTEAFF.